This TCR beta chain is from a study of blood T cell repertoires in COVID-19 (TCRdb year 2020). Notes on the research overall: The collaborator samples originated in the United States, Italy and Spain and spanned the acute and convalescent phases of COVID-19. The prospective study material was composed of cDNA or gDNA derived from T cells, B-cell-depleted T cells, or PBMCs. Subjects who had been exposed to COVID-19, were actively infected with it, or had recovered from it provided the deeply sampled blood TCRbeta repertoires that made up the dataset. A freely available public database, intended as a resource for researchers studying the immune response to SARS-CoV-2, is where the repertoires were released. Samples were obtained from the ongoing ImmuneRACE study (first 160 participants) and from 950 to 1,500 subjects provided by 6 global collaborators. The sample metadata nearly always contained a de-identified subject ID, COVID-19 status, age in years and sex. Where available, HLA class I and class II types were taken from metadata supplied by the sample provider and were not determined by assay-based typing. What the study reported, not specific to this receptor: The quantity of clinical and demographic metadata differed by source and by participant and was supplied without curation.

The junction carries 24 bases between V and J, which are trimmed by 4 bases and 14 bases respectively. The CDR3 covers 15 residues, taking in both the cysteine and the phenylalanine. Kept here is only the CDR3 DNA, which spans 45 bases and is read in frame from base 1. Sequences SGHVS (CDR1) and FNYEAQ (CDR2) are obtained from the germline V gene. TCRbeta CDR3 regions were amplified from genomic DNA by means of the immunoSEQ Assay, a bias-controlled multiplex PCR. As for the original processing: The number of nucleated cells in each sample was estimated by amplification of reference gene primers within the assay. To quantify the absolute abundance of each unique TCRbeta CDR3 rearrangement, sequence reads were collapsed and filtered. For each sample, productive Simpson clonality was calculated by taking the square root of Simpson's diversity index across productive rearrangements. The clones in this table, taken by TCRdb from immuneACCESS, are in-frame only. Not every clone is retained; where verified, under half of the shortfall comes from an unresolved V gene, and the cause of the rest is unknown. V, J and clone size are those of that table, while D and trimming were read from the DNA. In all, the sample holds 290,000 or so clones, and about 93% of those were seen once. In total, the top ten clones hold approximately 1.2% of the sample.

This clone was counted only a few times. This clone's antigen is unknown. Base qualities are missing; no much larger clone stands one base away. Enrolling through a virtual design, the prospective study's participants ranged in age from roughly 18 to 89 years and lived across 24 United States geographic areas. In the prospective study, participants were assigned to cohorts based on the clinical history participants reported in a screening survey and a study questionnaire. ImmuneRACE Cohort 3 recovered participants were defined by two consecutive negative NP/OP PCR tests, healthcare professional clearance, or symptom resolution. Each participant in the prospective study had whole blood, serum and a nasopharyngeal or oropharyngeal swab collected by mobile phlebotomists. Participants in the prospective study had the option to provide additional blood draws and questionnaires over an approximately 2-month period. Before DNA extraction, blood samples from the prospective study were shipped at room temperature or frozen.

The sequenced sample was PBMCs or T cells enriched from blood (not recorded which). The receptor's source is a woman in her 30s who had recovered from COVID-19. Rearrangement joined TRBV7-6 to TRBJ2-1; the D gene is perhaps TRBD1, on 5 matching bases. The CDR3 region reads CASSYELSHGHQKFF. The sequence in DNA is TGTGCCAGCAGCTACGAGCTTTCCCACGGACATCAGAAGTTCTTC.